The T cell receptor beta chain under discussion was sequenced for a study of beta chain features in type 1 diabetes. Via the markers CD45RO/CCR7/CD25/CD127/CD95/CD27, stem cell-like memory, regulatory, central memory and naive CD4+ cells were sorted. Points on this clone: Its antigen is not known. The germline gene is not matched at one end of the junction; a read error may be the cause.

Expressed TCRB transcripts were sequenced because the isolated RNA had all been reverse transcribed beforehand. Sequenced by immunoSEQ multiplex PCR; TCRdb stores in-frame clones only, minus some. This table holds more than 350,000 clones, about an eighth found once. Broader study findings: TCRB repertoires of naive, central memory and Treg cells appeared more similar among patients than among healthy donors. Across all four CD4+ subsets, people with type 1 diabetes showed modestly shorter TCRB CDR3s.

Germline V lookup: CDR1 SGHDT, CDR2 YYEEEE. This CDR3 spans 13 amino acids. The chain couples TRBV5-6 to TRBJ2-7, with 12 bases aligning to TRBD2. The sequencing input was naive CD4+ T cells from blood. The receptor was derived from a woman between 18 and 29 years old in good health. The DNA for the CDR3 is TGTGCCAGCAGCTTATGGTCTAGCGGGAGGGCCGACTTC. As protein: CASSLWSSGRADF.